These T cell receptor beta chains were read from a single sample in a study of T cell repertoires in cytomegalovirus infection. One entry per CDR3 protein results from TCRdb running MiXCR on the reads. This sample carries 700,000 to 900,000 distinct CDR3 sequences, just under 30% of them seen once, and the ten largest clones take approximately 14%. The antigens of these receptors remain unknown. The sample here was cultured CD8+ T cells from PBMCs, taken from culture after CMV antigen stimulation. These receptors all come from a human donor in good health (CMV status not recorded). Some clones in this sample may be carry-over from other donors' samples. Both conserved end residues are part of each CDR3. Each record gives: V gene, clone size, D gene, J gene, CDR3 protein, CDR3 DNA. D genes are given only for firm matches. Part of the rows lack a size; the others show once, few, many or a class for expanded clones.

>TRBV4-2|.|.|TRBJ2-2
CASSQVTATNTGELFF
TGTGCCAGCAGCCAAGTAACAGCAACGAACACCGGGGAGCTGTTTTTT
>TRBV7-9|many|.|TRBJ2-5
CASSFTGSETQYF
TGTGCCAGCAGCTTTACAGGGTCGGAGACCCAGTACTTC
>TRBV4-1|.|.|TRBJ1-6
CASSQQSSPLHF
TGCGCCAGCAGCCAGCAGAGTTCACCCCTCCACTTT
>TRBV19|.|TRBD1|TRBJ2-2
CASSTIVLGQGIFTGELFF
TGTGCCAGTAGTACCATTGTTTTGGGACAGGGGATTTTTACCGGGGAGCTGTTTTTT
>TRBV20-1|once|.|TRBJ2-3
CSAIPDEAFTDTQYF
TGCAGTGCTATCCCCGACGAGGCATTCACAGATACGCAGTATTTT
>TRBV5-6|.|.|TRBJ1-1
CASSLEQGIANTEAFF
TGTGCCAGCAGCTTGGAGCAGGGGATTGCGAACACTGAAGCTTTCTTT
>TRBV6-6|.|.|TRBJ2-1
CTSSYGGGPYREQFF
TGTACCAGCAGTTACGGAGGGGGCCCGTATAGGGAGCAGTTCTTC
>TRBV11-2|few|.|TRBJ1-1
CASSLDTGGVNTEAFF
TGTGCCAGCAGCTTAGACACCGGGGGGGTGAACACTGAAGCTTTCTTT
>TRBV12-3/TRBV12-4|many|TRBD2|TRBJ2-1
CASSSPGLAHYNEQFF
TGTGCCAGCAGTTCACCGGGACTAGCCCACTACAATGAGCAGTTCTTC
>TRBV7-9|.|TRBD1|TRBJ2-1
CASSAGQGENEQFF
TGTGCCAGCAGTGCTGGACAGGGGGAGAATGAGCAGTTCTTC
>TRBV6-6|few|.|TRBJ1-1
CASSRPARVNTEAFF
TGTGCCAGCAGTCGTCCGGCGCGGGTGAACACTGAAGCTTTCTTT
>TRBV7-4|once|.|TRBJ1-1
CASSLGAGDAFF
TGTGCCAGCAGCTTAGGGGCAGGGGACGCTTTCTTT
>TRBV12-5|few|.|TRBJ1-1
CASVGRDTEAFF
TGTGCTAGTGTGGGGCGGGACACTGAAGCTTTCTTT
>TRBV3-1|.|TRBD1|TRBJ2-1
CASSHRNWGDRGQNEQFF
TGTGCCAGCAGCCACCGCAACTGGGGGGACAGGGGGCAAAATGAGCAGTTCTTC
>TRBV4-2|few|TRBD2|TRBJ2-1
CASSQGLAGGLDYNEQFF
TGTGCCAGCAGCCAAGGACTAGCGGGGGGTTTAGACTACAATGAGCAGTTCTTC
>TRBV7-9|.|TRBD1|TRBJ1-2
CASSLDRSQGYTF
TGTGCCAGCAGCTTGGACAGGTCTCAGGGCTACACCTTC
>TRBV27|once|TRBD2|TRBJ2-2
CASSARGGDGELFF
TGTGCCAGCAGTGCCCGGGGGGGGGACGGGGAGCTGTTTTTT
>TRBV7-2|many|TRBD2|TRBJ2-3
CASRRTSGALPRGTDTQYF
TGTGCCAGCCGCCGGACTAGCGGGGCGCTCCCCCGGGGCACAGATACGCAGTATTTT
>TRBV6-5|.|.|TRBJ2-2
CASSYSKWSGELFF
TGTGCCAGCAGTTACTCGAAATGGTCCGGGGAGCTGTTTTTT
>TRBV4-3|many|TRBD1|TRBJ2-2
CASSQVPSDRAGELFF
TGCGCCAGCAGCCAAGTTCCATCGGACAGGGCCGGGGAGCTGTTTTTT
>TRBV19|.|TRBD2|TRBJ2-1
CASSISSGGASNEQFF
TGTGCCAGTAGTATTAGCAGCGGGGGGGCTTCCAATGAGCAGTTCTTC
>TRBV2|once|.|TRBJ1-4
CASSREDLRGADEKLFF
TGTGCCAGCAGTAGAGAAGATTTGCGAGGGGCGGACGAAAAACTGTTTTTT
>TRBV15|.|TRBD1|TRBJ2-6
CATSSRQGVLVNVLTF
TGTGCCACCAGCAGTCGACAGGGGGTGCTGGTCAACGTCCTGACTTTC
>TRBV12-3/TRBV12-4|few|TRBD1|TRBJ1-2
CASSFPRDRGRRGYTF
TGTGCCAGCAGTTTCCCCCGGGACAGGGGAAGGAGGGGCTACACCTTC
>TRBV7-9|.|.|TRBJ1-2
CASSSGTMGNYGYTF
TGTGCCAGCAGCTCAGGGACCATGGGTAACTATGGCTACACCTTC
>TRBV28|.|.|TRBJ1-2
CASSLWAVANYGYTF
TGTGCCAGCAGTTTATGGGCAGTAGCTAACTATGGCTACACCTTC
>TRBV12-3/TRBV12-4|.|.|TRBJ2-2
CASTPWGNTGELSF
TGTGCCAGCACCCCATGGGGGAACACCGGGGAGCTGTCTTTT
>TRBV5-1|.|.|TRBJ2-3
CASSLGGFVGADTQYF
TGCGCCAGCAGCTTAGGGGGGTTTGTTGGTGCGGATACGCAGTATTTT
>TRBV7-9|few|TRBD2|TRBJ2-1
CASSLPASGGGSYNEQFF
TGTGCCAGCAGCTTACCGGCTAGCGGGGGGGGGTCTTACAATGAGCAGTTCTTC
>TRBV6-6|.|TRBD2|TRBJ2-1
CAAGTNSYNEQFF
TGTGCCGCAGGGACTAACTCCTACAATGAGCAGTTCTTC
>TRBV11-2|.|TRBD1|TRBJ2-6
CASSTGTGTGYLLGSGANVLTF
TGTGCCAGCAGCACCGGAACCGGGACAGGGTATTTGTTAGGCTCTGGGGCCAACGTCCTGACTTTC
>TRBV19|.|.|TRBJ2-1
CASSILEYNEQFF
TGTGCCAGTAGTATACTAGAGTACAATGAGCAGTTCTTC
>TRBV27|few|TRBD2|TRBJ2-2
CASSLILAGVLANTGELFF
TGTGCCAGCAGTTTAATCCTAGCGGGGGTCCTAGCGAACACCGGGGAGCTGTTTTTT
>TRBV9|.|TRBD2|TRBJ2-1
CASSVQATGGSYIEQFF
TGTGCCAGCAGCGTACAAGCGACGGGGGGGTCTTACATTGAGCAGTTCTTC
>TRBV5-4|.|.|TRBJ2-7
CASSSSGPKSLYEQYF
TGTGCCAGCAGCTCCAGTGGGCCGAAGAGTCTTTACGAGCAGTACTTC
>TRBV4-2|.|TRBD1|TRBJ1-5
CASSGDTGQGSDQPQHF
TGTGCCAGCAGTGGTGATACGGGACAGGGATCCGATCAGCCCCAGCATTTT
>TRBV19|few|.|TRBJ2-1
CASSPQGDSIIFHNEQFF
TGTGCCAGTAGTCCCCAAGGGGACTCAATCATATTCCACAATGAGCAGTTCTTC
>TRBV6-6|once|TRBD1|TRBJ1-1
CASRNRGYSWPTEAFF
TGTGCCAGCAGGAACAGGGGGTATTCGTGGCCCACTGAAGCTTTCTTT
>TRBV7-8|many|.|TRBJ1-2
CASSLELRLFYGYTF
TGTGCCAGCAGCTTAGAGTTGAGGCTGTTTTATGGCTACACCTTC
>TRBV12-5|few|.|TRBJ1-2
CASRFRGDYTF
TGTGCTAGTAGGTTTAGGGGGGACTACACCTTC
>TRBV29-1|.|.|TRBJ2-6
CSVEFGANVLTF
TGCAGCGTTGAATTTGGGGCCAACGTCCTGACTTTC
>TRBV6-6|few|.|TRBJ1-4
CASTQGFNEKLFF
TGTGCCAGCACACAGGGCTTTAATGAAAAACTGTTTTTT
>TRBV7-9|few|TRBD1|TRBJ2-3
CASSFVGTGAFTDTQYF
TGTGCCAGCAGCTTTGTAGGGACAGGGGCCTTCACAGATACGCAGTATTTT
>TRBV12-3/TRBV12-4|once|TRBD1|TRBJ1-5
CASSGTGRGLDQPQHF
TGTGCCAGCAGCGGTACCGGGAGGGGGCTTGATCAGCCCCAGCATTTT
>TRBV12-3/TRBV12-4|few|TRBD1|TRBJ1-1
CASSPGGLDTEAFF
TGTGCCAGCAGTCCAGGGGGACTGGACACTGAAGCTTTCTTT
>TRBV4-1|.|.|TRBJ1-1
CASSQEGWGGGTEAFF
TGCGCCAGCAGCCAAGAGGGGTGGGGTGGTGGCACTGAAGCTTTCTTT
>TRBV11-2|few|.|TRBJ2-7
CASSLVWGGGYEQYF
TGTGCCAGCAGCTTAGTGTGGGGTGGAGGCTACGAGCAGTACTTC
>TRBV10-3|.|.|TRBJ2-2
CATVPGGALTNTGELFF
TGTGCCACCGTACCCGGAGGGGCGCTAACCAACACCGGGGAGCTGTTTTTT
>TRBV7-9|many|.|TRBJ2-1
CASLLAGLGNEQFF
TGTGCCAGTCTCCTCGCGGGTTTGGGGAATGAGCAGTTCTTC